The source of this T cell receptor (beta chain) is a study of cytomegalovirus exposure and HLA in healthy donors. Study-level information: Unique TCR beta sequences numbering 117 million came from around 180 million T cells in an earlier analysis.

This clone has just a few counts. Its cognate antigen is unknown. Findings and caveats of the study: Compared with the roughly 700-donor mean, an Asian-associated ancestry cluster reportedly had fewer N-insertions, according to a later analysis.

PCR used 60 Vbeta primers and 13 Jbeta primers. The protocol was immunoSEQ multiplex PCR, while the TCRdb copy is restricted to in-frame clones and leaves out a portion. Among 150,000 or so clones, about 82% were seen once, and the ten largest hold 0.7% to 0.85%. This CDR3 contains 13 residues. Trimming at V came to 5 bases and at J to 7 bases, leaving 4 bases not matched to a gene. Germline CDR1 and CDR2: MNHEY and SVGAGI. Input material: PBMCs. The sequence was collected from a female donor in good health and CMV-seronegative. This chain connects TRBV6-5 to TRBJ2-2, with 7 bases matching TRBD1. Here the CDR3 reads CASSRQGFGELFF. CDR3 DNA: TGTGCCAGCAGTCGACAGGGATTCGGGGAGCTGTTTTTT.